The subject of this entry is one TCR beta chain. Its antigen remains unknown. This sample was included in a study of beta chain features in type 1 diabetes. Study overall: Analysis included over 100,000,000 sorted cells drawn from all samples.

TCRB transcripts that were expressed got sequenced, as all of the isolated RNA had been reverse transcribed. Method: immunoSEQ multiplex PCR; TCRdb's copy keeps in-frame clones and lacks some. Of approximately 360,000 clones in the sample, about 12% were seen once. General study results and limits: cDNA-based sequencing might over-represent cells highly expressing TCR. Among patients with Type 1 diabetes, TCRB CDR3s were moderately but significantly shorter in every one of the four CD4+ subsets.

The CDR3 loop spans 12 amino acids. Germline CDR1 GTSNPN, CDR2 SVGIG (reference sequence). V was pared by 4 bases and J by 9 bases, with 5 bases of the junction left unmatched. Source material: naive CD4+ T cells from blood. The sequence was obtained from a woman younger than 35 with type 1 diabetes. This chain links TRBV30 with TRBJ2-3; 9 bases align to TRBD2. The CDR3 is CAWTATSGTQYF. CDR3 bases: TGTGCCTGGACCGCGACTAGCGGAACGCAGTATTTT.